This T cell receptor (beta chain) appears in the sequencing data of a study of T cell repertoires in cytomegalovirus infection. Background on the study: Indicated by public TCR beta signatures were CMV infection and matching HLA type.

CDR3 size: 14 residues. CDR1 and CDR2 (germline): SEHNR, FQNEAQ (reference sequence). Trimming took 5 bases from V and 5 from J; bases not matched to a gene: 8. Study-level points and caveats: In two of eight donors, the top clonotype was HLA-C-restricted CMV-specific. The cumulative frequency of public TCR beta families distinguished individuals who carried CMV together with the relevant HLA.

About this clonotype itself: Its specificity is not known.

Each CDR3 protein gets one entry after TCRdb re-called the reads with MiXCR. The sample holds around 300,000 distinct CDR3 sequences, around a tenth seen once. The source of this sequence is a human donor in good health (CMV status not recorded). Some clones in this sample may be carry-over from other donors' samples. V is TRBV7-9 and J is TRBJ1-2; 7 bases map to TRBD1. The specimen was PBMCs. The CDR3 bases are TGTGCCAGCAGCGTGACAGGGAGGGGGTATGGCTACACCTTC. This sequence encodes CASSVTGRGYGYTF. Based on the CDR3 plus reference TRBV7-9 and TRBJ1-2, the full variable domain is DTGVSQNPRHKITKRGQNVTFRCDPISEHNRLYWYRQTLGQGPEFLTYFQNEAQLEKSRLLSDRFSAERPKGSFSTLEIQRTEQGDSAMYLCASSVTGRGYGYTFGSGTRLTVV.